This T cell receptor (beta chain) originates from a study of blood T cell repertoires in COVID-19. Source study methods: Nucleated cell counts were estimated from reference gene primer amplification. Assay: immunoSEQ multiplex PCR; the TCRdb copy retains only in-frame clones and omits some. The V and J calls and clone size are taken from that table; D and trimming were inferred from the DNA. The top ten clones hold about 1.2% of a sample with roughly 360,000 clones, about four fifths of them seen once. Germline CDR1 MDHEN, CDR2 SYDVKM. Between the trimmed V and J ends, which lost 7 bases and 4 bases, there was a span of 16 bases. This CDR3 spans 14 amino acids.

Sequenced: peripheral blood. The chain couples TRBV28 to TRBJ1-2; D not resolved. This receptor was identified in a human donor with acute or convalescent COVID-19. The donor label of this sample is uncertain. The CDR3 DNA reads as TGTGCCAGCATCTTCCCCGGGTCACCCTATGGCTACACCTTC. It is translated as CASIFPGSPYGYTF.